The sample holds a few counts of the clone carrying this T cell receptor (beta chain). This sample is part of a study of blood T cells in healthy people across ages. Study background: The template switching approach captured approximately one barcoded beta molecule for every two T cells.

PCR was performed a second time for about 6 to 11 cycles using a sample-barcoded 5' primer and a J-beta primer mix. TCRdb passed the 5' RACE reads through MiXCR, listing each CDR3 protein once. The data contain about 720,000 distinct CDR3 sequences, about 20% of them seen just once; the ten biggest clones take up roughly a fifth. The CDR3 has 14 amino acids. V lost 5 bases to trimming and J lost 4 bases; unmatched junction nucleotides: 6. This chain uses TRBV12-3 or TRBV12-4 with TRBJ2-3; the match to TRBD1 covers 7 bases. The receptor was derived from a man between 65 and 85 years old in good health. The sequenced sample was blood. CDR3 amino acids: CASSKNRGPDTQYF. CDR3 coding DNA: TGTGCCAGCAGTAAGAACAGGGGACCAGATACGCAGTATTTT.